This is a list of T cell receptor beta chains from one sample in a study of blood T cell repertoires in COVID-19. TCRdb's table, derived via immunoSEQ multiplex PCR, lists solely in-frame clones and lacks some. The sample lists around 220,000 clones, around 81% occurring once. The sequencing sample was made of PBMCs or T cells enriched from blood (not recorded which). Receptors were obtained from a woman between 35 and 50 years old with acute COVID-19. Each CDR3 is given with its conserved first and last residue. The D gene is left open where the match is weak.

d_gene,j_gene,v_gene,CDR3aa
-,TRBJ1-1,TRBV4-1,CASSQGGGMNTEAFF
-,TRBJ1-1,TRBV19,CASSMSRGNTEAFF
TRBD2,TRBJ2-1,TRBV4-2,CASSLPRGAGGINEQFF
-,TRBJ1-6,TRBV10-3,CAISEATNNSPLHF
-,TRBJ1-3,TRBV27,CASSLGGSGNTIYF
TRBD1,TRBJ1-4,TRBV30,CAWSGGQGREKLFF
TRBD1,TRBJ1-5,TRBV15,CATSGGTARNQPQHF
-,TRBJ1-5,TRBV28,CASSSGINQPQHF
-,TRBJ1-5,TRBV5-1,CASSYSAGVNQPQHF
TRBD2,TRBJ2-5,TRBV28,CASSLPKGLAETQYF
TRBD1,TRBJ1-5,TRBV19,CASSMSPDRIVDSNQPQHF
-,TRBJ2-5,TRBV3-1/TRBV3-2,CASSQDPAGRETQYF
-,TRBJ1-1,TRBV29-1,CSVEDRGVAEAFF
-,TRBJ1-6,TRBV6-5,CASSSYSPYNSPLHF
TRBD1,TRBJ2-2,TRBV5-4,CASSPRQGGLGELFF
-,TRBJ2-7,TRBV7-3,CASSLSRGGQYEQYF
-,TRBJ1-2,TRBV19,CASSIQGSGYTF
-,TRBJ2-7,TRBV2,CASVARLPLSYEQYF
TRBD1,TRBJ2-7,TRBV5-1,CASGEPGGYEQYF
-,TRBJ2-1,TRBV10-3,CAISTGDSSYNEQFF
-,TRBJ1-1,TRBV7-9,CASYLPNRRMGGEAFF
TRBD1,TRBJ2-6,TRBV30,CAWSQGFAGANVLTF
TRBD1,TRBJ2-3,TRBV19,CASRSRQGSTDTQYF
-,TRBJ1-1,TRBV11-1,CASSSIGGAGRTEAFF
-,TRBJ1-6,TRBV5-1,CASSFLQNNSPLHF
-,TRBJ2-2,TRBV15,CATSRDSDGGELFF
TRBD1,TRBJ2-5,TRBV15,CATTLGQVETQYF
TRBD1,TRBJ1-1,TRBV14,CASSPYAGGRNTEAFF
-,TRBJ1-1,TRBV7-9,CASSPHAGQTNPEAFF
-,TRBJ2-3,TRBV27,CASTADTQYF
-,TRBJ1-1,TRBV24-1,CATRDGAGTEAFF
-,TRBJ2-7,TRBV28,CASTLGGSSYEQYF
TRBD1,TRBJ1-1,TRBV9,CASRGYRGQGTEAFF
TRBD1,TRBJ1-4,TRBV5-1,CASSIGQGTTIEKLFF
TRBD2,TRBJ2-7,TRBV27,CASSTGGYEQYF
TRBD1,TRBJ1-5,TRBV29-1,CSVGQRGDQPQHF
-,TRBJ2-1,TRBV7-9,CASSLGGGGYNEQFF
TRBD1,TRBJ2-7,TRBV9,CASSVSFGTGGANEQYF
TRBD1,TRBJ1-2,TRBV19,CASSSRRDREREGYTF
TRBD2,TRBJ2-1,TRBV2,CASQLAGAYNEQFF
TRBD2,TRBJ2-6,TRBV7-8,CASSQGAGGPGANVLTF
-,TRBJ1-4,TRBV5-6,CASTKSRQGDEKLFF
TRBD1,TRBJ2-5,TRBV28,CASKADRGKLETQYF
-,TRBJ1-5,TRBV28,CASSQGNQPQHF
-,TRBJ2-7,TRBV7-9,CASSLERLSEQYF
-,TRBJ2-3,TRBV7-2,CASSLGGDSYTDTQYF
-,TRBJ1-2,TRBV18,CASSPKKSDRANYGYTF
TRBD1,TRBJ2-5,TRBV5-1,CASSLGRTGVRETQYF
-,TRBJ1-1,TRBV12-3/TRBV12-4,CASTLVEAAFF
-,TRBJ2-5,TRBV19,CASSISLAGTETQYF
TRBD1,TRBJ2-4,TRBV19,CASSRPTGGVNIQYF
-,TRBJ2-7,TRBV2,CALGSWVWFGEQYF
-,TRBJ2-1,TRBV11-2,CASSLRAVYNEQFF
-,TRBJ1-2,TRBV11-2,CASGAAASTLYGYTF